This T cell receptor beta chain was captured by sequencing in a study of T cell changes during pregnancy in multiple sclerosis. Profiling relied on immunoSEQ multiplex PCR, and the TCRdb table lists in-frame clones only, not all of them. Found here are about 15,000 clones, approximately 80% of them singletons; the top ten hold approximately 18%. The germline CDR1 and CDR2 sequences are MNHEY and SMNVEV (reference sequence). With V trimmed by 5 bases and J by 0 bases, 4 bases remained unmatched. This CDR3 has 16 amino acids. The sequence was collected from a female donor in good health, enrolled as a control in a pregnancy study. This specimen consisted of CD8+ T cells from peripheral blood mononuclear cells, obtained after pregnancy. The chain links TRBV27 to TRBJ2-3; 11 bases line up with TRBD2. The CDR3 DNA sequence: TGTGCCAGCAGTGCCGGGACTAGCGGAAGCACAGATACGCAGTATTTT. Translation gives CASSAGTSGSTDTQYF.